Listed below are T cell receptor beta chains from one sample, sequenced in a study of identical twins. TCRdb reprocessed the 5' RACE reads via MiXCR and lists one record per CDR3 protein. This table has 230,000 or so distinct CDR3 sequences, about 8% appearing once. This sample was also put to use in a study of yellow fever vaccine responses in identical twins.

Sequencing was done on a sample of CD8+ T cells sorted from blood. The receptors here all came from a woman in her late teens or twenties in good health. Both conserved end residues are part of each CDR3. Each record gives: V gene, J gene, CDR3 protein.

TRBV9,TRBJ1-1,CASSAGTGSNTEAFF
TRBV4-3,TRBJ2-7,CASSQGKEPYEQYF
TRBV12-3/TRBV12-4,TRBJ2-1,CASRPGQGFNEQFF
TRBV29-1,TRBJ2-7,CSASTPRGLYEQYF
TRBV14,TRBJ2-1,CASSQDWDRAYNEQFF
TRBV7-2,TRBJ2-3,CASSPVRTDTQYF
TRBV19,TRBJ2-7,CASSIAVAYEQYF
TRBV23-1,TRBJ2-3,CASSRGHHTSTDTQYF
TRBV10-3,TRBJ2-7,CAISGKESYEQYF
TRBV7-2,TRBJ2-7,CASSRPQDPNEQYF
TRBV5-1,TRBJ2-6,CASSQGQGTFSGANVLTF
TRBV4-3,TRBJ2-1,CASSQDLSREAVYNEQFF
TRBV7-9,TRBJ2-7,CASSPKLGTDSYEQYF
TRBV5-5,TRBJ1-2,CASSLAIGSNYGYTF
TRBV11-1,TRBJ2-7,CASSPTGIEQYF
TRBV6-4,TRBJ1-6,CASSDSKSGSPLHF
TRBV7-9,TRBJ2-5,CAGIAGGPGETQYF
TRBV4-3,TRBJ1-4,CASSQDRGGEKLFF
TRBV5-1,TRBJ2-1,CASSLAERVTYNEQFF
TRBV2,TRBJ1-2,CASSGNGLDGYTF
TRBV28,TRBJ2-7,CASSLRLAQSYEQYF
TRBV6-5,TRBJ2-7,CASSYSGQGYEQYF
TRBV7-8,TRBJ2-7,CASSLAKQSSYEQYF
TRBV2,TRBJ2-5,CASMQTGLAQETQYF
TRBV11-1,TRBJ2-1,CASSLDGTSVRPNYNEQFF
TRBV4-2,TRBJ2-3,CASSQDTPSGGAQDTQYF
TRBV4-3,TRBJ2-1,CASSQVGTVLKNYNEQFF
TRBV7-9,TRBJ2-5,CTSRLGFPETQYF
TRBV20-1,TRBJ1-2,CSARGAGTGYYGYTF
TRBV20-1,TRBJ2-6,CSAGQAPSSGANVLTF
TRBV5-1,TRBJ2-7,CASSLMGQVTYEQYF
TRBV27,TRBJ2-7,CASSGVGYEQYF
TRBV10-3,TRBJ2-1,CAIGTGNDEQFF
TRBV20-1,TRBJ2-7,CSARDRASYEQYF